This T cell receptor beta chain was captured by sequencing in a study of blood T cell repertoires in COVID-19 (dated by TCRdb to 2018 to 2021). Study-wide context: Samples covering the acute and convalescent phases of COVID-19 were provided by collaborators in the United States, Italy and Spain. The material from the prospective study consisted of cDNA or gDNA derived from T cells, B-cell-depleted T cells, or PBMCs. The dataset comprised deeply sampled blood TCRbeta repertoires from subjects exposed to, actively infected with, or recovered from COVID-19. A de-identified subject ID, COVID-19 status, age in years and sex were almost always included in the sample metadata. Samples came from the ongoing ImmuneRACE study (first 160 participants) plus 1,254 subjects from 6 global collaborators. The repertoires were released in a freely available public database intended as a resource for research on the immune response to SARS-CoV-2. Where available, HLA class I and class II types were taken from metadata supplied by the sample provider and were not determined by assay-based typing.

Remarks on this clone: Its target antigen remains unknown. No per-base quality is available; no much larger clone lies one base away.

Points the paper makes about the study in general: Clinical and demographic metadata were provided uncurated, with the amount varying by source and participant.

One collaborating source in Seattle enrolled patients while the patients were actively infected and followed the patients over time throughout the course of disease. Each collaborating institution followed its own protocols to collect whole blood in K2EDTA tubes. Collaborator samples were shipped for TCRbeta analysis as frozen whole blood, isolated PBMCs, or DNA extracted from either sample type. TCRbeta CDR3 regions were amplified from genomic DNA using the immunoSEQ Assay, a bias-controlled multiplex PCR. Per the source publication's procedure: The number of nucleated cells in each sample was estimated from the amplification of reference gene primers within the assay. Sequence reads were collapsed and filtered to measure the absolute abundance of every unique TCRbeta CDR3 rearrangement. For each sample, productive Simpson clonality was calculated as the square root of Simpson's diversity index across productive rearrangements. TCRdb holds this immuneACCESS table with in-frame rearrangements only. Some clones are missing; in checked studies, unresolved V genes explain under half, and the rest has no known cause. D and trimming were read from the DNA, whereas the V and J calls and clone size are those reported in that table. The sample table holds some 250,000 clones, of which approximately 86% were seen once. The ten top clones hold roughly 5% of the sample.

The germline V and J ends show losses of 6 bases and 2 bases respectively, and no gene match explains 13 bases of the junction. CDR1 and CDR2, per the germline V gene (reference sequence), are SEHNR and FQNEAQ. Inclusive of the bounding cysteine and phenylalanine, the CDR3 is 17 residues long. Only the CDR3 DNA is retained, 51 bases long and in frame from the first base. Sequenced material: peripheral blood. The TCR originated in a woman in her fifties or sixties with COVID-19, enrolled during active disease. The chain couples TRBV7-9 to TRBJ2-7; 10 central bases correspond to TRBD2. The nucleotide sequence reads as follows: TGTGCCAGCAGTCCCTCCACTCTAGCGGGGGTTACCTACGAGCAGTACTTC. The translation is CASSPSTLAGVTYEQYF.